Presented here are 10 T cell receptor beta chains from one specimen sequenced in a study of long-term antiretroviral therapy in people with HIV. Researchers report immunoSEQ v3.0 was run at survey level. The repertoire was sequenced with immunoSEQ multiplex PCR; TCRdb's copy has only in-frame clones and lacks some. The sample lists tens of thousands of clones; over 80% were seen once. The sequencing used unsorted PBMCs, collected 0.4 years after starting antiretroviral therapy. These receptors were collected from a man between 18 and 29 years old with HIV.

V usage is TRBV27 and J usage is TRBJ2-3; perhaps TRBD2 as D (6 bases). The CDR3 has 19 residues. Germline CDR1 and CDR2: MNHEY and SMNVEV (reference sequence). The V and J ends lost 5 bases and 0 bases respectively, with 24 bases between them. The CDR3 region is CASSGGSGSSLTSTDTQYF. The CDR3, as DNA: TGTGCCAGCAGTGGGGGTAGCGGTTCCTCTCTTACTAGCACAGATACGCAGTATTTT.

The J gene is TRBJ2-7, the V gene TRBV5-6; perhaps D is TRBD1 or TRBD2 (5 bases each). CDR1 and CDR2 from the germline V gene are SGHDT and YYEEEE. This CDR3 has 11 residues. The V gene lost 4 bases and the J gene lost 5 bases, with 7 bases spanning the gap. For the CDR3, the DNA is TGTGCCAGCAGCCAGGGACACGAGCAGTACTTC. It codes for CASSQGHEQYF.

The rearrangement joins TRBV5-1 to TRBJ1-1; D gene uncertain. This CDR3 is 12 amino acids long. V lost 4 bases and J 8 bases, leaving 12 bases between the germline ends. The germline V gene encodes CDR1 SGHRS and CDR2 YFSETQ. The CDR3 here is CASSLIPHEAFF. CDR3 in DNA: TGCGCCAGCAGCCTCATTCCCCACGAAGCTTTCTTT.

The chain links TRBV5-1 to TRBJ2-1; tentative D call: TRBD2 (7 bases). This CDR3 has 16 amino acids. Germline V gene lookup returns CDR1 SGHRS and CDR2 YFSETQ. Trimming took 0 bases from V and 5 from J, leaving 15 bases between them. CDR3 in amino acids: CASSLAGGHPNNEQFF. The CDR3 nucleotides are TGCGCCAGCAGCTTGGCGGGGGGACACCCTAACAATGAGCAGTTCTTC.

This clone has just a few counts. In DNA, the CDR3 is TGTGCCAGCAGCTCGGGACAGGGTGGAAAGCAGGCTGAAGCTTTCTTT. Its translation: CASSSGQGGKQAEAFF. The V and J genes are TRBV7-9 and TRBJ1-1; the match to TRBD1 covers 9 bases. The CDR3 has 16 residues. CDR1 and CDR2 from the germline V gene are SEHNR and FQNEAQ (reference sequence). V was pared by 4 bases and J by 6 bases, with 12 bases of the junction left unmatched.

This clone was observed once. The CDR3: CASSLGTGGVLNGYTF. The CDR3 DNA is TGTGCCAGCAGCTTAGGTACAGGGGGCGTGTTGAATGGCTACACCTTC. The chain recombines TRBV7-9 with TRBJ1-2; 9 bases fit TRBD1. The V gene's germline CDR1 is SEHNR and CDR2 FQNEAQ (reference sequence). The CDR3 is 16 residues long. J gave up 6 bases and V 1 base, and 9 bases lay outside the gene matches.

This chain uses TRBV6-6 with TRBJ2-7, with 7 nucleotides matching TRBD1. The CDR3 has 14 residues. Germline V gene lookup returns CDR1 MNHNY and CDR2 SVGAGI (reference sequence). V lost 5 bases to trimming and J lost 11 bases; unmatched junction nucleotides: 15. Here the CDR3 DNA reads TGTGCCAGCAGTCCGGCCGGGACAGCCTCATCGGAGTACTTC. Its protein product is CASSPAGTASSEYF.

CDR3: CASSSGAGGPRRTDTQYF. The CDR3 DNA sequence: TGTGCCAGCAGCTCCGGGGCGGGGGGGCCCCGTAGGACAGATACGCAGTATTTT. This chain uses TRBV27 with TRBJ2-3; 9 positions agree with TRBD2. The trim removed 6 bases at V and 3 bases at J, leaving 16 bases unmatched. CDR1 and CDR2 (germline): MNHEY, SMNVEV (reference sequence). The CDR3 runs to 18 residues.

The chain recombines TRBV6-1 with TRBJ1-5; no clear D gene. The CDR3 has 15 amino acids. V was trimmed by 3 bases and J by 2 bases, leaving 11 bases between them. CDR1 MNHNS and CDR2 SASEGT come from the germline V gene. The CDR3 DNA reads as TGTGCCAGCAGTGAGGACCCGTTCGGCAATCAGCCCCAGCATTTT. Translating gives CASSEDPFGNQPQHF.

With respect to this clone: A junction boundary mismatches the germline segment, possibly from a read error. This chain links TRBV10-3 with TRBJ1-5; no firm D call. Looked up from germline, CDR1 is ENHRY and CDR2 is SYGVKD. The CDR3 covers 16 residues. CDR3 in amino acids: CASSYVVSPGNQPQHF. As DNA, the CDR3 is TGTGCCAGCAGTTACGTGGTCTCGCCGGGGAATCAGCCCCAGCATTTT.